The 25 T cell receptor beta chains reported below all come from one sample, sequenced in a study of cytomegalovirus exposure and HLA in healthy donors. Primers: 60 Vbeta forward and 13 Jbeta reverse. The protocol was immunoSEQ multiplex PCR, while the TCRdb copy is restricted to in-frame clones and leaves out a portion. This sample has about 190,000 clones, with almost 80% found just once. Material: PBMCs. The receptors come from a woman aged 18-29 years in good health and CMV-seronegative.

CDR3 in amino acids: CASATSGPYQETQYF. The CDR3 coding sequence is TGTGCCAGTGCTACTAGCGGACCCTACCAAGAGACCCAGTACTTC. This chain links TRBV19 with TRBJ2-5; TRBD2 matches at 8 bases. The CDR3 is 15 residues long. Germline CDR1 reads LNHDA; CDR2 reads SQIVND (reference sequence). V trimming: 8 bases; J trimming: 0 bases; junction bases outside the gene matches: 8.

The DNA for the CDR3 is TGTGCCAGCAGCTCAGTCCAGGGCCCAGAGACCCAGTACTTC. Translated, it gives CASSSVQGPETQYF. The V gene is TRBV9, the J gene TRBJ2-5; D is perhaps TRBD1 (5 bases). Germline CDR1 reads SGDLS; CDR2 reads YYNGEE. V gave up 4 bases and J gave up 4 bases, with 14 bases separating them. The CDR3 has 14 amino acids. The full variable domain, in which reference TRBV9 and TRBJ2-5 provide the parts outside the CDR3, is DSGVTQTPKHLITATGQRVTLRCSPRSGDLSVYWYQQSLDQGLQFLIQYYNGEERAKGNILERFSAQQFPDLHSELNLSSLELGDSALYFCASSSVQGPETQYFGPGTRLLVL.

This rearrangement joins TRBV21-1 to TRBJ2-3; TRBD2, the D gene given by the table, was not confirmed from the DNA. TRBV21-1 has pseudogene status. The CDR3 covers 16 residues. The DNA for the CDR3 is TGTGCCAGCAGCAACGGACTTCTTCTTAGCACAGATACGCAGTATTTT. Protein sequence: CASSNGLLLSTDTQYF.

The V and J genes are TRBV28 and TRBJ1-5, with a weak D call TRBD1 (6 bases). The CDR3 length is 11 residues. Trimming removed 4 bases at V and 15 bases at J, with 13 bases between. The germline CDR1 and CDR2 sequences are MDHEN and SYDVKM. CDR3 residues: CASSSQGNRHF. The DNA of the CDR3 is TGTGCCAGCAGTTCTCAGGGGAACAGGCATTTT.

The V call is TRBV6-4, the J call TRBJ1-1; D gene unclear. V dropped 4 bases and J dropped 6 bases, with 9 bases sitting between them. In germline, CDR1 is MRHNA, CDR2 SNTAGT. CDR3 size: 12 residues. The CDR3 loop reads CASSVAAPEAFF. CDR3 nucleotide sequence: TGTGCCAGCAGTGTTGCGGCTCCTGAAGCTTTCTTT.

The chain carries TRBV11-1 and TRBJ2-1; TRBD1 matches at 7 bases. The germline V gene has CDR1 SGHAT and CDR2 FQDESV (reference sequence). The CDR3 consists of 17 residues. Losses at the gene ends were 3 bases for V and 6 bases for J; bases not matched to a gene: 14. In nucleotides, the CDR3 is TGTGCCAGCAGCTTGGGTAGGGTGGGCAGGGGGACCAATGAGCAGTTCTTC. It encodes CASSLGRVGRGTNEQFF.

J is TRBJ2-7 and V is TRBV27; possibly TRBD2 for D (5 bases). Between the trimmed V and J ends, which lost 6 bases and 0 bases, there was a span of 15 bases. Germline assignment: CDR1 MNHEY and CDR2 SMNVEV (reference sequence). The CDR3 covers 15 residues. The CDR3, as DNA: TGTGCCAGCAGACGATATCGGGCGGGCTCCTACGAGCAGTACTTC. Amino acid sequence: CASRRYRAGSYEQYF.

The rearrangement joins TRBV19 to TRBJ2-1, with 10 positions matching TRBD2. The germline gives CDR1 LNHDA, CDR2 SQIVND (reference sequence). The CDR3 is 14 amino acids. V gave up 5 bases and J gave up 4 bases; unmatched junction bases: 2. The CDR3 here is CASSVGLAYNEQFF. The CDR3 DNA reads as TGTGCCAGTAGTGTGGGACTAGCGTACAATGAGCAGTTCTTC.

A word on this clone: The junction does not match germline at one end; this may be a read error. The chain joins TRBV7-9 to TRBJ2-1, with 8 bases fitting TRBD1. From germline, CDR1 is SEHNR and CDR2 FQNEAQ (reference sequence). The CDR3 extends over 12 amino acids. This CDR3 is CSSSLKGQGAFF. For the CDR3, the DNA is TGTTCCAGCAGCTTAAAAGGGCAGGGGGCTTTCTTC.

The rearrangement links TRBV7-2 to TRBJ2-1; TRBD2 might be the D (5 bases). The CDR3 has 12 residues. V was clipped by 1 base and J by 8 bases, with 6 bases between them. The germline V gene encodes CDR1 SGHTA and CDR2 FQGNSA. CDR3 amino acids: CASSLVSDEQFF. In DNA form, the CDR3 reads TGTGCCAGCAGCTTAGTTAGCGATGAGCAGTTCTTC.

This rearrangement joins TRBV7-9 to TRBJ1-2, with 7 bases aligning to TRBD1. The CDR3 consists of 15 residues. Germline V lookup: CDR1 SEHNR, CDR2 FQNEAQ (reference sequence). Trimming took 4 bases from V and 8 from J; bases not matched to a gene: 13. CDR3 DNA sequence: TGTGCCAGCAGCTCCGACAGGGAGCACATGAGCGGCTACACCTTC. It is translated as CASSSDREHMSGYTF.

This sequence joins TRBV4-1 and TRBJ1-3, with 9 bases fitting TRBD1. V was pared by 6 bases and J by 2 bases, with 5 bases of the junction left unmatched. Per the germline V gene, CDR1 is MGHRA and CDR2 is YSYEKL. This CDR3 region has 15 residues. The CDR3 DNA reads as TGCGCCAGCAGACAGGGGGCTGTAACTGGAAACACCATATATTTT. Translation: CASRQGAVTGNTIYF.

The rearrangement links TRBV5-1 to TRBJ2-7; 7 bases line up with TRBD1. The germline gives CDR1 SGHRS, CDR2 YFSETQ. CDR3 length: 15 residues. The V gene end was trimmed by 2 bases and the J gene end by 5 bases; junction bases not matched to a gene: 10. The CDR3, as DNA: TGCGCCAGCAGCTTAGACAGGGTCGGGGTTGACGAGCAGTACTTC. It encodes CASSLDRVGVDEQYF.

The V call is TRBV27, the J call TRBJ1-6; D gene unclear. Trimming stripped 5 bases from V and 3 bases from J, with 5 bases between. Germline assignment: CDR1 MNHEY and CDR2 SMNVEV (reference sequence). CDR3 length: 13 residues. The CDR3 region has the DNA TGTGCCAGCAGTCGGGACTATAATTCACCCCTCCACTTT. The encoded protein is CASSRDYNSPLHF.

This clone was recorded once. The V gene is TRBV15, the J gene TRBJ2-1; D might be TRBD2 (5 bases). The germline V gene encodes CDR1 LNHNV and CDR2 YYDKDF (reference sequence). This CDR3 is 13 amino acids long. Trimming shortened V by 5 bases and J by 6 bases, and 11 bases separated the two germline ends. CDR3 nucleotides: TGTGCCACCAGCCCAACTAGAGCCAATGAGCAGTTCTTC. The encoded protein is CATSPTRANEQFF.

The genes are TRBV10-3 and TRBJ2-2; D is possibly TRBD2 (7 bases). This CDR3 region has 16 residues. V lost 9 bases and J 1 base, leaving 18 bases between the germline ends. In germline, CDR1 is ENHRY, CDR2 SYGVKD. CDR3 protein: CAMGQAGAQNTGELFF. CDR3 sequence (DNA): TGTGCCATGGGCCAGGCGGGGGCCCAGAACACCGGGGAGCTGTTTTTT.

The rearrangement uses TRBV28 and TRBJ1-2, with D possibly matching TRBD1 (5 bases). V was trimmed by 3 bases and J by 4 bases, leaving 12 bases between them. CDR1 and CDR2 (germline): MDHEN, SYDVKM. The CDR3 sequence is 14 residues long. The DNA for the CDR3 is TGTGCCAGCAGTTTTTCGGAGGGACTCTATGGCTACACCTTC. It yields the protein CASSFSEGLYGYTF.

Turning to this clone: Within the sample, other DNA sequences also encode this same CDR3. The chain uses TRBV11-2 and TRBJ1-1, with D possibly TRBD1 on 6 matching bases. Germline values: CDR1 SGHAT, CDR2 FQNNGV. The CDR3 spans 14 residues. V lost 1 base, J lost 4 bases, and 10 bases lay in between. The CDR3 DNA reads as TGTGCCAGCAGCTTAGTCGTAGGGGGCACTGAAGCTTTCTTT. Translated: CASSLVVGGTEAFF.

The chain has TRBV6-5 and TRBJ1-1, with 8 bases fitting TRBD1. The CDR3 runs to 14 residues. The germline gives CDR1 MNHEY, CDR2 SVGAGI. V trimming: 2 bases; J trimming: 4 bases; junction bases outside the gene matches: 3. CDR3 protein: CASSYTGGSTEAFF. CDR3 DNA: TGTGCCAGCAGTTACACAGGGGGAAGCACTGAAGCTTTCTTT.

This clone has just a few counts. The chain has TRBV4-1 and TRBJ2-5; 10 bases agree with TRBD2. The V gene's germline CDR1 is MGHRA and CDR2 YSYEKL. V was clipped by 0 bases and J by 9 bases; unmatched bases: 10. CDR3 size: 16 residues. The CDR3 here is CASSQEASGGVFAQYF. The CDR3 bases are TGCGCCAGCAGCCAAGAGGCTAGCGGGGGCGTTTTCGCCCAGTACTTC.

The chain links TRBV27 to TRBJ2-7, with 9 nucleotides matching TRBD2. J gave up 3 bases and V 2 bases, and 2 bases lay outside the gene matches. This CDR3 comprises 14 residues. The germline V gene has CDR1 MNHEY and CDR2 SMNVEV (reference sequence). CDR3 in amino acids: CASSLAGGLYEQYF. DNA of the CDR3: TGTGCCAGCAGTTTAGCGGGGGGGCTCTACGAGCAGTACTTC.

CDR3 residues: CASSHGQGQRDSNQPQHF. The CDR3 coding sequence is TGCGCCAGCAGTCACGGGCAAGGACAACGCGATAGCAATCAGCCCCAGCATTTT. The genes are TRBV23-1 and TRBJ1-5, with a possible D match to TRBD1 (5 bases). TRBV23-1 is flagged as an ORF with uncertain function. The ends were cut back, 3 bases at V and 0 bases at J, with 18 bases in the middle. The length of the CDR3 is 18 residues.

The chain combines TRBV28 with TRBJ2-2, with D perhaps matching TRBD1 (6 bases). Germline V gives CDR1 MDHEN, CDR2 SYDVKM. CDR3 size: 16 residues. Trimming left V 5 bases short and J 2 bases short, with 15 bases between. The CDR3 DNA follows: TGTGCCAGCAGTACTCCGGGACACTTAAACACCGGGGAGCTGTTTTTT. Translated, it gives CASSTPGHLNTGELFF.

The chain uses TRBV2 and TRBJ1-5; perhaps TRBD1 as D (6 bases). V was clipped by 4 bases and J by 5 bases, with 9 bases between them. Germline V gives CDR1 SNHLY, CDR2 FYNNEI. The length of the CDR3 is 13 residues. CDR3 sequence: CASSGNRDQPQHF. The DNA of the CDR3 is TGTGCCAGCAGTGGGAACAGGGATCAGCCCCAGCATTTT. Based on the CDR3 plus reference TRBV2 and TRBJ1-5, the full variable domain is EPEVTQTPSHQVTQMGQEVILRCVPISNHLYFYWYRQILGQKVEFLVSFYNNEISEKSEIFDDQFSVERPDGSNFTLKIRSTKLEDSAMYFCASSGNRDQPQHFGDGTRLSIL.

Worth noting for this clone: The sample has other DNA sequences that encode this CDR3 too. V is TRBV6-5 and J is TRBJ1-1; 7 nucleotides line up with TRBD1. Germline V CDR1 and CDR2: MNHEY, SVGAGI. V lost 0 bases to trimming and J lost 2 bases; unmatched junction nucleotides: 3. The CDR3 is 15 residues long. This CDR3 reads CASSYSQGGNTEAFF. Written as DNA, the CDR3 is TGTGCCAGCAGTTACTCCCAGGGGGGCAACACTGAAGCTTTCTTT.